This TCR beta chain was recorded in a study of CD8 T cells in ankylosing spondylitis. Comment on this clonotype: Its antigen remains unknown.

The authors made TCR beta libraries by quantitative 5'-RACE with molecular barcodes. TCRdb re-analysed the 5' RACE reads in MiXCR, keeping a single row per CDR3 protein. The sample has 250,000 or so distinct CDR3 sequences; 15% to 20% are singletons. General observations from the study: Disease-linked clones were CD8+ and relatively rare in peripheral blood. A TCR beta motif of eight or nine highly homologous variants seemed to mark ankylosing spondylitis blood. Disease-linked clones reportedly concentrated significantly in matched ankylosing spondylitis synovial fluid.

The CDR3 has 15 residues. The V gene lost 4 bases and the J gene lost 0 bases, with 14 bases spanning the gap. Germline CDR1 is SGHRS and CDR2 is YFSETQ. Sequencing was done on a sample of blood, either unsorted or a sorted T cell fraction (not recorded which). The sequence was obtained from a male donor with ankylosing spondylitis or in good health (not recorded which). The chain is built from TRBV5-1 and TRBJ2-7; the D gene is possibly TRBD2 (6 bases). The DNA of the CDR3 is TGCGCCAGCAGCGTCGATAGCGGAAGCTCCTACGAGCAGTACTTC. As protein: CASSVDSGSSYEQYF.